This T cell receptor beta chain was captured in a study of radiation and T cells in renal cell carcinoma. The study's findings and limits: In blood, top tumor clones expanded by 2 weeks, shrinking by 4.

Assay used: immunoSEQ multiplex PCR; TCRdb lists only in-frame clones, some missing. Of around 64,000 clones listed, more than 60% are singletons. The V gene end was trimmed by 1 base and the J gene end by 7 bases; junction bases not matched to a gene: 5. This CDR3 comprises 16 residues. Germline assignment: CDR1 SGHAT and CDR2 FQNNGV. This clone came up a few times. Antigen: not known. As for time point: blood 4 weeks post-SBRT, at nephrectomy. Documented treatment: 15 Gy SBRT to primary tumor, nephrectomy 4 weeks later. The chain carries TRBV11-2 and TRBJ2-1, with TRBD2 matching 12 bases. This receptor was taken from a man in his fifties or sixties with renal cell carcinoma. The sequenced sample was blood, obtained from a patient whose treatment included radiotherapy and nephrectomy. In DNA form, the CDR3 reads TGTGCCAGCAGCTTAGGACGACTAGCGGGAGTAAATGAGCAGTTCTTC. Translation: CASSLGRLAGVNEQFF.